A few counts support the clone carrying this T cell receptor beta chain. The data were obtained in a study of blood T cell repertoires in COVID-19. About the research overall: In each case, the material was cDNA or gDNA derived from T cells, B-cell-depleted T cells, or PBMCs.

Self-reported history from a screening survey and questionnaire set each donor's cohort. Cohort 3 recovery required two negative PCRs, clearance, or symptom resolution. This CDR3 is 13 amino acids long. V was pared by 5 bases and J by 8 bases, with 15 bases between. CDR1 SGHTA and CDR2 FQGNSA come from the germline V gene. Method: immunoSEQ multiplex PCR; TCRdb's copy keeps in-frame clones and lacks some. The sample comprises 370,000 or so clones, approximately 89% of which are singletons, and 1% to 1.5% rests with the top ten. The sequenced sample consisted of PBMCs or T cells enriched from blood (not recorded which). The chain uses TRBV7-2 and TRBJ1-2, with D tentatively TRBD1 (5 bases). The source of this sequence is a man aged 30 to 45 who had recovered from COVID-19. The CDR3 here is CASSVGRVRGYTF. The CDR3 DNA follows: TGTGCCAGCAGCGTCGGCAGGGTCAGGGGCTACACCTTC.